A selection of T cell receptor beta chains follows, all from one sample in a study of monozygotic twins with inflammatory bowel disease. TCRdb re-analyzed the 5' RACE reads; it lists each CDR3 protein once, without DNA. The sample totals just over 300,000 distinct CDR3 sequences; its top ten clones hold roughly 5.8%. The sequencing input was blood. These receptor sequences come from a human donor with ulcerative colitis or Crohn's disease, or a healthy co-twin of an affected twin (not recorded which). Each CDR3 is given with its conserved first and last residue.

TRBV25-1,TRBJ2-5,CASRKGGQETQYF
TRBV6-2/TRBV6-3,TRBJ2-5,CASSYAGSVQETQYF
TRBV28,TRBJ2-2,CASSGLAEDTGELFF
TRBV5-4,TRBJ2-7,CASSWTGASYEQYF
TRBV18,TRBJ2-1,CASSPPLAGGENEQFF
TRBV12-3/TRBV12-4,TRBJ1-1,CASSPRTGQNTEAFF
TRBV20-1,TRBJ1-6,CSARDRDRAWGDSPLHF
TRBV4-1,TRBJ2-7,CASSHLELAGDYEQYF
TRBV5-1,TRBJ1-4,CASSSGGGSEKLFF
TRBV7-8,TRBJ2-3,CASSFEGRVTDTQYF
TRBV4-1,TRBJ2-6,CASSQDRRGSSGANVLTF
TRBV7-9,TRBJ2-5,CASSLGNLARTDLSRQETQYF
TRBV7-3,TRBJ2-3,CASSATVAGFGDTQYF
TRBV10-3,TRBJ2-7,CAISPGSGSSYEQYF
TRBV20-1,TRBJ2-1,CSARLAFAYNEQFF
TRBV12-3/TRBV12-4,TRBJ2-3,CASNWLAGADTQYF
TRBV11-3,TRBJ2-3,CASSLDRGLPGHTQYF
TRBV5-6,TRBJ2-4,CASSPGQRNIQYF
TRBV18,TRBJ1-5,CASSGAGRGQPQHF
TRBV5-5,TRBJ1-2,CASSLLAGVLYGYTF
TRBV29-1,TRBJ1-5,CSVEDGNQPQHF
TRBV11-2,TRBJ1-4,CASSLDGPGVVEKLFF
TRBV5-1,TRBJ2-1,CASSLRTGGGNEQFF
TRBV20-1,TRBJ2-5,CSARDPSRKTQYF
TRBV27,TRBJ1-1,CASSPSPPDRDQAFF
TRBV28,TRBJ2-1,CASSLLLVFSEQFF
TRBV9,TRBJ2-7,CASSPRETFYEQYF
TRBV15,TRBJ1-5,CATSRDEGGAYVPQHF
TRBV28,TRBJ2-3,CASSPLTSGGPDTQYF
TRBV2,TRBJ2-3,CASSVRTPTDTQYF